These 24 T cell receptor beta chains share one sample of origin, sequenced in a study of radiation and T cells in renal cell carcinoma. Stated time point: baseline pretreatment blood. Stated treatment: 15 Gy SBRT to primary tumor, nephrectomy 4 weeks later. Clones were sequenced by immunoSEQ multiplex PCR, and TCRdb holds only the in-frame ones, with some missing. This table holds around 160,000 clones, around 89% found once. The sequenced sample was blood, obtained from a patient whose treatment included radiotherapy and nephrectomy. The receptors shown here come from a woman between 65 and 79 years old with renal cell carcinoma.

This clone was found a few times. This sequence joins TRBV4-3 and TRBJ2-1; D is ambiguous. The CDR3 covers 12 residues. Deletions cut 0 bases from V and 10 bases from J, with 7 bases between. Looked up from germline, CDR1 is LGHNA and CDR2 is YSLEER. The CDR3 sequence: CASSQDFKEQFF. As DNA, the CDR3 is TGCGCCAGCAGCCAAGATTTTAAAGAGCAGTTCTTC.

This rearrangement joins TRBV6-4 to TRBJ2-7; 7 nucleotides match TRBD1. In germline, CDR1 is MRHNA, CDR2 SNTAGT. This CDR3 has 13 amino acids. Trimming removed 4 bases from V and 6 bases from J; junction bases left unmatched: 6. The CDR3 loop reads CASSALTGSEQYF. CDR3 bases: TGTGCCAGCAGTGCCCTGACAGGGTCCGAGCAGTACTTC.

This clone is a singleton in its sample. CDR3 in DNA: TGCGCCAGCAATCGGAGTCCGGGCAGCAACACCGGGGAGCTGTTTTTT. Amino acid sequence: CASNRSPGSNTGELFF. The V gene is TRBV5-1, the J gene TRBJ2-2; D not resolved. V lost 6 bases and J 2 bases, leaving 17 bases between the germline ends. Germline CDR1 SGHRS, CDR2 YFSETQ. The length of the CDR3 is 16 residues.

The chain's CDR3 is CASSLVGQGADTQYF. CDR3 bases: TGCGCCAGCAGCTTGGTGGGACAGGGGGCCGATACGCAGTATTTT. This sequence joins TRBV5-1 and TRBJ2-3; 12 bases align to TRBD1. The CDR3 has 15 residues. The germline V gene encodes CDR1 SGHRS and CDR2 YFSETQ. Trimming at V came to 0 bases and at J to 6 bases, leaving 2 bases not matched to a gene. The full variable domain, its missing parts supplied by reference TRBV5-1 and TRBJ2-3, is KAGVTQTPRYLIKTRGQQVTLSCSPISGHRSVSWYQQTPGQGLQFLFEYFSETQRNKGNFPGRFSGRQFSNSRSEMNVSTLELGDSALYLCASSLVGQGADTQYFGPGTRLTVL.

The rearrangement links TRBV6-6 to TRBJ1-1, with D perhaps matching TRBD1 (5 bases). Trimming shortened V by 8 bases and J by 5 bases, and 12 bases separated the two germline ends. Germline CDR1 MNHNY, CDR2 SVGAGI (reference sequence). This CDR3 region has 12 residues. This CDR3 is CASGLGGTEAFF. The CDR3 DNA follows: TGTGCCAGCGGGCTTGGGGGAACTGAAGCTTTCTTT.

The chain employs TRBV18 and TRBJ1-5; tentatively, D is TRBD1 (5 bases). This CDR3 has 17 residues. V was pared by 1 base and J by 4 bases, with 17 bases between. The germline CDR1 and CDR2 sequences are KGHSH and LQKENI. CDR3 nucleotide sequence: TGTGCCAGCTCACCACTTCCGGGACGTGGAGGGAATCAGCCCCAGCATTTT. Its translation: CASSPLPGRGGNQPQHF.

This chain links TRBV2 with TRBJ1-1; no firm D call. Germline loops: CDR1 SNHLY, CDR2 FYNNEI. The CDR3 length is 14 residues. V lost 7 bases to trimming and J lost 1 base, with 13 bases between them. DNA for the CDR3: TGTGCCAGCACCCACCGGACCGCGAACACTGAAGCTTTCTTT. Amino acid sequence: CASTHRTANTEAFF.

The chain uses TRBV2 and TRBJ2-2; D is unclear. CDR3 length: 13 residues. From germline, CDR1 is SNHLY and CDR2 FYNNEI. V dropped 6 bases and J dropped 6 bases, with 11 bases sitting between them. The CDR3 sequence is CASRMSSSGELFF. The CDR3 coding sequence is TGTGCCAGCAGGATGAGCTCGTCCGGGGAGCTGTTTTTT.

This chain uses TRBV18 with TRBJ1-5, with D maybe TRBD1 (5 bases). V lost 5 bases and J 9 bases, leaving 23 bases between the germline ends. In germline, CDR1 is KGHSH, CDR2 LQKENI. CDR3 length: 16 amino acids. The CDR3 protein is CASSKGEGSQGRPQHF. CDR3 nucleotide sequence: TGTGCCAGCTCAAAAGGGGAGGGTTCGCAGGGCCGGCCCCAGCATTTT.

CDR3 DNA: TGTGCCAGCAGCTTGACAGGGGGAAACACCATATATTTT. Protein sequence: CASSLTGGNTIYF. The rearrangement joins TRBV5-4 to TRBJ1-3; D possibly corresponds to TRBD1 (6 bases). This CDR3 contains 13 residues. V gave up 1 base and J gave up 4 bases, with 6 bases separating them. Germline loops: CDR1 SGHNT, CDR2 YYREEE (reference sequence).

Concerning this clone itself: One end of the junction does not line up with germline, which may come from a read error. The chain couples TRBV5-6 to TRBJ2-7; no reliable D call. CDR1 SGHDT and CDR2 YYEEEE come from the germline V gene. The CDR3 spans 12 residues. The CDR3 nucleotides read TGTGCCAGCAGCTTGGCTTCCTACGAGCGGTACTTC. The encoded protein is CASSLASYERYF.

The genes are TRBV9 and TRBJ2-2, with a possible D match to TRBD2 (6 bases). The CDR3 consists of 18 residues. CDR1 SGDLS and CDR2 YYNGEE come from the germline V gene. The V end was cut by 2 bases, the J end by 7 bases, with 24 bases between. In DNA form, the CDR3 reads TGTGCCAGCAGCGTTGACCCAATGGGGGGAAATAGGAACGGGGAGCTGTTTTTT. Residues: CASSVDPMGGNRNGELFF.

The rearrangement uses TRBV19 and TRBJ1-6, with D possibly being TRBD1 (5 bases). The length of the CDR3 is 14 residues. Per germline, CDR1 LNHDA and CDR2 SQIVND (reference sequence). V lost 7 bases and J lost 3, with 10 bases in between. CDR3 sequence reads: CASTGGVYNSPLHF. In DNA form, the CDR3 reads TGTGCCAGTACGGGGGGGGTCTATAATTCACCCCTCCACTTT.

This sequence joins TRBV5-4 and TRBJ2-3, with D possibly matching TRBD2 (7 bases). This CDR3 is 14 amino acids long. Germline CDR1 SGHNT, CDR2 YYREEE (reference sequence). V was pared by 4 bases and J by 1 base, with 10 bases between. CDR3 amino acids: CASSPGGGTDTQYF. CDR3 nucleotide sequence: TGTGCCAGCAGCCCGGGGGGCGGCACAGATACGCAGTATTTT.

The rearrangement links TRBV7-9 to TRBJ1-2; D unclear. The CDR3 runs 12 residues. V was trimmed by 2 bases and J by 5 bases, leaving 6 bases between them. Per the germline V gene, CDR1 is SEHNR and CDR2 is FQNEAQ (reference sequence). The CDR3 nucleotides are TGTGCCAGCAGCTTACGAGGGTATGGCTACACCTTC. Translated: CASSLRGYGYTF.

The V gene is TRBV30, the J gene TRBJ1-4; no firm D call. The germline V gene has CDR1 GTSNPN and CDR2 SVGIG (reference sequence). The V and J ends lost 2 bases and 4 bases respectively, with 8 bases between them. The length of the CDR3 is 13 residues. CDR3 DNA sequence: TGTGCCTGGAGTAAAGGAGTTAATGAAAAACTGTTTTTT. Its translation is CAWSKGVNEKLFF.

The chain has TRBV7-3 and TRBJ2-3; 10 nucleotides match TRBD1. The CDR3 extends over 16 amino acids. The V gene end was trimmed by 5 bases and the J gene end by 1 base; junction bases not matched to a gene: 6. The V gene's germline CDR1 is SGHTA and CDR2 FQGTGA. This CDR3 is CASSPLTGGGTDTQYF. The CDR3, as DNA: TGTGCCAGCAGCCCATTGACAGGGGGCGGCACAGATACGCAGTATTTT.

The CDR3 region is CASSLMTGLYGYTF. The CDR3 DNA follows: TGTGCCAGCAGCCTGATGACAGGGCTCTATGGCTACACCTTC. This rearrangement joins TRBV14 to TRBJ1-2; the match to TRBD1 covers 7 bases. CDR3 length equals 14 residues. V was clipped by 4 bases and J by 4 bases; unmatched bases: 6. Germline V CDR1 and CDR2: SGHDN, FVKESK.

J is TRBJ1-2 and V is TRBV30; TRBD1 is a possible D gene (6 bases). The CDR3 is made up of 12 amino acids. The ends were cut back, 2 bases at V and 8 bases at J, with 12 bases in the middle. The germline gives CDR1 GTSNPN, CDR2 SVGIG (reference sequence). The CDR3 reads CAWSPRGGGYTF. CDR3 bases: TGTGCCTGGAGTCCACGCGGGGGCGGCTACACCTTC.

The chain joins TRBV5-1 to TRBJ2-3; tentatively, D is TRBD1 (5 bases). Per the germline V gene, CDR1 is SGHRS and CDR2 is YFSETQ. V was cut by 4 bases and J by 0 bases, with 12 bases left in between. The CDR3 is 15 residues long. In DNA form, the CDR3 reads TGCGCCAGCAGCCCCCAGGGATGGAGCACAGATACGCAGTATTTT. It specifies CASSPQGWSTDTQYF.

The genes are TRBV6-5 and TRBJ2-4; the D is unclear. Trimming left V 9 bases short and J 0 bases short, with 9 bases between. This CDR3 has 13 amino acids. Germline V gene sequence: CDR1 MNHEY, CDR2 SVGAGI. The CDR3 loop is CASRTVAKNIQYF. The CDR3 DNA is TGTGCCAGTAGGACGGTAGCCAAAAACATTCAGTACTTC.

The chain uses TRBV11-3 and TRBJ2-2; no firm D call. V was clipped by 6 bases and J by 3 bases, with 5 bases between them. The CDR3 runs to 12 residues. CDR1 is SGHNT and CDR2 is YENEEA in the germline V gene. The CDR3 region is CASSLDTGELFF. DNA of the CDR3: TGTGCCAGCAGTCTCGACACCGGGGAGCTGTTTTTT.

The chain uses TRBV10-3 and TRBJ1-1; D ambiguous. This CDR3 comprises 14 residues. Germline assignment: CDR1 ENHRY and CDR2 SYGVKD. The V and J ends lost 8 bases and 0 bases respectively, with 13 bases between them. CDR3 amino acids: CAIRGQYMNTEAFF. In DNA, the CDR3 is TGTGCCATCCGAGGCCAGTACATGAACACTGAAGCTTTCTTT.

The genes are TRBV6-1 and TRBJ1-2; TRBD1 matches 8 bases. The CDR3 runs 12 residues. CDR1 is MNHNS and CDR2 is SASEGT in the germline V gene. V lost 3 bases to trimming and J lost 6 bases; unmatched junction nucleotides: 0. The CDR3 DNA sequence: TGTGCCAGCAGTGACAGGGGGCATGGCTACACCTTC. Translation: CASSDRGHGYTF.